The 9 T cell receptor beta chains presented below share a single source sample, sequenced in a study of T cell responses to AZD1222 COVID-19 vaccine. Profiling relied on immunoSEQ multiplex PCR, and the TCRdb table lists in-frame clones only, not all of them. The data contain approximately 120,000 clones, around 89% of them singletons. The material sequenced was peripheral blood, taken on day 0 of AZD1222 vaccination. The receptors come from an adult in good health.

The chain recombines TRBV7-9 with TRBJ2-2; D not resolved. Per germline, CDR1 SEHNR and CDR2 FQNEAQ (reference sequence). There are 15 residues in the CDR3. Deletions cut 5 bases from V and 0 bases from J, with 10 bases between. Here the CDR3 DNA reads TGTGCCAGCAGCCTAGGTCCCGCGAACACCGGGGAGCTGTTTTTT. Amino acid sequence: CASSLGPANTGELFF.

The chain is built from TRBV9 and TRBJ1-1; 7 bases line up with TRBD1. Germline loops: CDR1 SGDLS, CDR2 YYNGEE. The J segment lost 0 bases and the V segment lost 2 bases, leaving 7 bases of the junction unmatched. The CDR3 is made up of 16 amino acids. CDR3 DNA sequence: TGTGCCAGCAGCGTGAAGGGGGCGAAGATGAACACTGAAGCTTTCTTT. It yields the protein CASSVKGAKMNTEAFF.

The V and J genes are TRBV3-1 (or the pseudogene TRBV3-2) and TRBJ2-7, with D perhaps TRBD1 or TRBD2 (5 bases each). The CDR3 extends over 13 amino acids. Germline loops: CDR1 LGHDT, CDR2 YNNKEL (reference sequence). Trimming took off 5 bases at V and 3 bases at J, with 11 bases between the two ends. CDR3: CASSWDDNYEQYF. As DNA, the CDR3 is TGTGCCAGCAGCTGGGACGACAACTACGAGCAGTACTTC.

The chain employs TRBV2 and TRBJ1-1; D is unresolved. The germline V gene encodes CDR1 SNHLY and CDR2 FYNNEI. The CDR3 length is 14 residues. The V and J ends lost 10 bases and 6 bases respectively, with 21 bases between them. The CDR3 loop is CATSLPTKVAEAFF. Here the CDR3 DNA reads TGTGCCACCTCCTTGCCCACGAAGGTGGCTGAAGCTTTCTTT.

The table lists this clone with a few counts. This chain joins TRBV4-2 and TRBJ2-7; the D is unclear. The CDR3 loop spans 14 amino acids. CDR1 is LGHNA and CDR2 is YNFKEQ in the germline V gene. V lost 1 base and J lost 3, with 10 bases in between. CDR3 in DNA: TGTGCCAGCAGCCAAGGACTTCAGAACTACGAGCAGTACTTC. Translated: CASSQGLQNYEQYF.

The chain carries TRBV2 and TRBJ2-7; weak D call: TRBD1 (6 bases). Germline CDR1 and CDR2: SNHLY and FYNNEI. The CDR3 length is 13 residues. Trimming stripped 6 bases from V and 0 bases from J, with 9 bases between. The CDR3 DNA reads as TGTGCCAGCAGGTCGGACAGCTCCTACGAGCAGTACTTC. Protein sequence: CASRSDSSYEQYF.

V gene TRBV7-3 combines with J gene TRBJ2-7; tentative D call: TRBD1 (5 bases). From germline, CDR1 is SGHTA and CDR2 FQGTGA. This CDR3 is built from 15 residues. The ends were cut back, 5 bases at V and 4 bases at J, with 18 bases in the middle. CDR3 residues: CASSVMKGNGYEQYF. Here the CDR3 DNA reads TGTGCCAGCAGCGTGATGAAGGGGAATGGATACGAGCAGTACTTC.

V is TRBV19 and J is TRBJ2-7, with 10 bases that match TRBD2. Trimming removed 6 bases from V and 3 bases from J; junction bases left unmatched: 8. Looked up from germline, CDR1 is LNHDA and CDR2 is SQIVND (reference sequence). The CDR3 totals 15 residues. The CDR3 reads CASSAPGTSDYEQYF. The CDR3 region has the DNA TGTGCCAGTAGCGCTCCCGGGACTAGCGACTACGAGCAGTACTTC.

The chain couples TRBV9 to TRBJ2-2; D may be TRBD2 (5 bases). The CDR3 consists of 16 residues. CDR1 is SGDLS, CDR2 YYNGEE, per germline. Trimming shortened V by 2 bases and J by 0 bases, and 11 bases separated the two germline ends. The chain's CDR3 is CASSVGRVANTGELFF. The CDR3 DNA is TGTGCCAGCAGCGTCGGGCGGGTCGCGAACACCGGGGAGCTGTTTTTT.